The next 11 T cell receptor beta chains were all read from a single sample in a study of blood T cells in healthy people across ages. Alongside a J-beta primer mix, a sample-barcoded 5' primer served in a second PCR lasting about 7 to 11 cycles. TCRdb re-called the 5' RACE reads through MiXCR, storing one row per CDR3 protein. The profile shows about 1,600,000 distinct CDR3 sequences, approximately 40% of them singletons. Source material: blood. The receptors were gathered from a woman aged 18-29 years in good health.

The genes are TRBV7-2 and TRBJ2-5; the match to TRBD2 covers 10 bases. V gave up 4 bases and J gave up 5 bases; unmatched junction bases: 10. The CDR3 is 16 amino acids. Germline V lookup: CDR1 SGHTA, CDR2 FQGNSA. The CDR3 region has the DNA TGTGCCAGCAGCTCAGCGGTCGTAGCGGGAGGCGAGACCCAGTACTTC. It yields the protein CASSSAVVAGGETQYF. The full variable domain, in which reference TRBV7-2 and TRBJ2-5 provide the parts outside the CDR3, is GAGVSQSPSNKVTEKGKDVELRCDPISGHTALYWYRQSLGQGLEFLIYFQGNSAPDKSGLPSDRFSAERTGGSVSTLTIQRTQQEDSAVYLCASSSAVVAGGETQYFGPGTRLLVL.

With regard to this clonotype: One end of the junction varies from germline; a read error may be responsible. This sequence joins TRBV11-2 and TRBJ2-3; D might be TRBD1 or TRBD2, each matching 5 bases. This CDR3 contains 17 residues. Per the germline V gene, CDR1 is SGHAT and CDR2 is FQNNGV. CDR3 sequence: CANSLGSGTRSTDTQYF. Written as DNA, the CDR3 is TGTGCCAACAGCTTAGGTTCCGGGACCAGGAGCACAGATACGCAGTATTTT.

The chain couples TRBV6-1 to TRBJ2-7; 7 bases are shared with TRBD1. CDR3 length: 16 residues. Germline V gives CDR1 MNHNS, CDR2 SASEGT. After removal of 7 bases from V and 3 bases from J, the junction contained 15 bases not matched to a gene. CDR3 loop: CASTQGDRALLYEQYF. The CDR3 DNA follows: TGTGCCAGCACTCAAGGGGACAGAGCCCTCCTCTACGAGCAGTACTTC.

Only one count was recorded for this clonotype. This may come from a read error, since a much larger clone is one base off. This chain uses TRBV12-3 or TRBV12-4 with TRBJ2-5; tentative D call: TRBD2 (7 bases). CDR3 length equals 11 residues. The CDR3 region has the DNA TGTGTCAGCAGTGGGGGGGCTGAGCAGTACTTC. This translates into CVSSGGAEQYF.

In this sample, this clonotype turned up a few times. The rearrangement links TRBV4-1 to TRBJ2-1, with 9 bases lining up with TRBD2. The J call is doubtful: the DNA matches TRBJ2-7 better. From germline, CDR1 is MGHRA and CDR2 YSYEKL. The CDR3 is 20 residues long. The CDR3 nucleotides are TGCGCCAGCAGCCACCCTCGGACACTAGCGGGCAACAGCTCCTACAATGAGCAGTACTTC. Its protein is CASSHPRTLAGNSSYNEQYF.

V is TRBV20-1 and J is TRBJ2-7; D call uncertain. CDR1 is DFQATT, CDR2 SNEGSKA, per germline (reference sequence). The CDR3 is 12 residues long. Trimming removed 1 base at V and 4 bases at J, with 8 bases between. In nucleotides, the CDR3 is TGCAGTGCTAGAGCCTCTCGTTACGAGCAGTACTTC. Translated, it gives CSARASRYEQYF.

The V call is TRBV5-1, the J call TRBJ2-3, with TRBD2 matching 12 bases. Germline loops: CDR1 SGHRS, CDR2 YFSETQ. Trimming cost V 1 base and J 6 bases; bases outside gene matches: 15. CDR3 length equals 19 residues. The CDR3 DNA reads TGCGCCAGCAGCTTGAGGTCTAGCGGGGGGGCAACCCTCGCGGATACGCAGTATTTT. As protein: CASSLRSSGGATLADTQYF.

This clonotype was detected a few times. J is TRBJ2-7 and V is TRBV27; 10 nucleotides line up with TRBD2. V dropped 4 bases and J dropped 5; count of bases not matched to a gene: 8. This CDR3 is 15 amino acids long. Germline loops: CDR1 MNHEY, CDR2 SMNVEV (reference sequence). CDR3 in DNA: TGTGCCAGCAGTTCAATACCTAGCGGGAGCAACGAGCAGTACTTC. As protein: CASSSIPSGSNEQYF.

The chain couples TRBV11-1 to TRBJ2-7; 13 nucleotides match TRBD2. The CDR3 has 16 amino acids. Unmatched junction bases numbered 7, after V lost 5 bases and J lost 3 bases. Germline values: CDR1 SGHAT, CDR2 FQDESV (reference sequence). This CDR3 reads CASSPGTSGIGYEQYF. CDR3 coding DNA: TGTGCCAGCAGCCCAGGGACTAGCGGGATTGGCTACGAGCAGTACTTC.

The chain recombines TRBV6-1 with TRBJ2-5; no firm D call. The DNA matches TRBJ2-7 better at its end, which makes the J call doubtful. Germline V gene data show CDR1 as MNHNS and CDR2 as SASEGT. The CDR3 covers 16 residues. The CDR3 is CASSGSEAGLYYEQYF. CDR3 DNA: TGTGCCAGCAGTGGCAGCGAGGCAGGCTTATACTACGAGCAGTACTTC.

This rearrangement joins TRBV16 to TRBJ1-5; D is possibly TRBD1 (5 bases). The V and J ends lost 8 bases and 7 bases respectively, with 18 bases between them. The germline CDR1 and CDR2 sequences are KGHSY and FQNENV. The CDR3 consists of 14 residues. In nucleotides, the CDR3 is TGTGCCAGCCAAAAGCCGGGGGAGGGACAGCCCCAGCATTTT. It is translated as CASQKPGEGQPQHF. Drawing the rest from reference TRBV16 and TRBJ1-5, the complete variable domain is GEEVAQTPKHLVRGEGQKAKLYCAPIKGHSYVFWYQQVLKNEFKFLISFQNENVFDETGMPKERFSAKCLPNSPCSLEIQATKLEDSAVYFCASQKPGEGQPQHFGDGTRLSIL.